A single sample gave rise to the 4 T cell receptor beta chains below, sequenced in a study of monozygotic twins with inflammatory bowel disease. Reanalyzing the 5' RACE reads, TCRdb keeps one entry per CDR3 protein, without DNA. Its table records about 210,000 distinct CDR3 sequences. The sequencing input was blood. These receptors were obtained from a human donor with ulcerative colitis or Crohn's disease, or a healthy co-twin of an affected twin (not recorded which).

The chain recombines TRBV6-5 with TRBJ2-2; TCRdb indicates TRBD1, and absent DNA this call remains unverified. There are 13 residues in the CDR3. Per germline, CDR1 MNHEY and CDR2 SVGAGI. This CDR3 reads CASTPWGGGELFF.

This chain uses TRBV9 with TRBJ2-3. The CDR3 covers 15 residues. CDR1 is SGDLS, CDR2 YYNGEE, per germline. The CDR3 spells CASSVDESLTDTQYF.

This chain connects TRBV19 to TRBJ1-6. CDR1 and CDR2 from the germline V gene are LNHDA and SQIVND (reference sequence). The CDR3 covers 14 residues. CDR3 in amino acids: CATFDGSYNSPLHF.

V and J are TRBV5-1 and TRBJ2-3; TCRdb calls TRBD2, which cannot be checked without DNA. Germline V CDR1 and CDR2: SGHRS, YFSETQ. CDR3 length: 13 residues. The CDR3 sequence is CASSRDFTYTQYF.